Each of the 32 T cell receptor beta chains below was sequenced from the same sample in a study of regulatory T cells in long-lasting Graves disease. Arm-PCR of CDR3 regions and iRepertoire HTBI primers were used to build TCR beta libraries. TCRdb ran MiXCR on the multiplex PCR reads and lists one entry per CDR3 protein. The table has hundreds of thousands of distinct CDR3 sequences, around a fifth seen once; the top ten hold 29%. Time point described: persistent/refractory GD, antithyroid drugs over 5 years with positive TRAb. Researchers made the TCR library from RNA that was extracted from PBMCs. The sample was peripheral blood mononuclear cells (PBMCs), taken when the disease was refractory, from a patient treated with antithyroid drugs. The source is a female donor with Graves disease.

This clonotype was seen at least ten times. The V call is TRBV27, the J call TRBJ1-5, with 7 bases that match TRBD1. This CDR3 spans 13 amino acids. Germline values: CDR1 MNHEY, CDR2 SMNVEV (reference sequence). Unmatched junction bases numbered 2, after V lost 8 bases and J lost 1 base. The CDR3 sequence: CASQTGSNQPQHF. Here the CDR3 DNA reads TGTGCCAGCCAGACAGGGAGCAATCAGCCCCAGCATTTT.

This clonotype has only a few counts. The rearrangement links TRBV30 to TRBJ1-1; D remains unclear. Trimming shortened V by 2 bases and J by 4 bases, and 17 bases separated the two germline ends. Germline CDR1 reads GTSNPN; CDR2 reads SVGIG (reference sequence). The CDR3 covers 15 residues. The DNA of the CDR3 is TGTGCCTGGAGTCTCCCGCGGGAACGGGCCACTGAAGCTTTCTTT. Protein sequence: CAWSLPRERATEAFF.

There are many counts of this clonotype. V and J are TRBV6-5 and TRBJ2-5, with 10 bases that match TRBD2. Trimming cost V 4 bases and J 7 bases; bases outside gene matches: 3. The CDR3 spans 13 residues. Germline CDR1 MNHEY, CDR2 SVGAGI. CDR3 region: CASSSSGSVTQYF. CDR3 coding DNA: TGTGCCAGCAGTTCTAGCGGGAGTGTGACCCAGTACTTC.

This clonotype came up many times. The chain has TRBV6-2 or TRBV6-3 and TRBJ1-5; perhaps TRBD1 as D (5 bases). CDR1 is MNHEY, CDR2 SVGEGT, per germline. The CDR3 spans 15 residues. Between the trimmed V and J ends, which lost 0 bases and 7 bases, there was a span of 13 bases. The CDR3 is CASSYSGRVRQPQHF. CDR3 DNA sequence: TGTGCCAGCAGTTACTCGGGCAGGGTTCGCCAGCCCCAGCATTTT.

This clonotype came up many times. The chain carries TRBV6-5 and TRBJ2-6; D may be TRBD2 (5 bases). The length of the CDR3 is 17 residues. Trimming removed 0 bases at V and 1 base at J, with 10 bases between. Germline CDR1 is MNHEY and CDR2 is SVGAGI. The DNA for the CDR3 is TGTGCCAGCAGTTACTCCGGGATCCTTTCTGGGGCCAACGTCCTGACTTTC. This translates into CASSYSGILSGANVLTF.

In this sample, this clonotype turned up a few times. The chain carries TRBV5-5 and TRBJ2-5, with 7 bases fitting TRBD2. V lost 3 bases to trimming and J lost 2 bases; unmatched junction nucleotides: 10. Germline V lookup: CDR1 SGHKS, CDR2 YYEKEE (reference sequence). The CDR3 runs 16 residues. CDR3 region: CASSSFKVSGQETQYF. CDR3 sequence (DNA): TGTGCCAGCAGCTCCTTTAAGGTTAGCGGGCAAGAGACCCAGTACTTC.

This clonotype was picked up a small number of times. The chain combines TRBV11-2 with TRBJ2-7, with 8 bases that match TRBD1. Germline values: CDR1 SGHAT, CDR2 FQNNGV. The trim removed 5 bases at V and 3 bases at J, leaving 12 bases unmatched. This CDR3 is built from 16 residues. The chain's CDR3 is CASSPTLGTGSYEQYF. The CDR3 coding sequence is TGTGCCAGCAGCCCAACCCTCGGGACAGGAAGCTACGAGCAGTACTTC.

This clonotype has more than one count but fewer than ten. This chain connects TRBV18 to TRBJ2-7; 8 nucleotides align to TRBD2. Germline V CDR1 and CDR2: KGHSH, LQKENI. The CDR3 contains 14 residues. The V gene end was trimmed by 1 base and the J gene end by 2 bases; junction bases not matched to a gene: 1. CDR3 region: CASSPLAGTYEQYF. CDR3 DNA sequence: TGTGCCAGCTCACCACTAGCGGGAACCTACGAGCAGTACTTC.

This clonotype was seen only a few times. This rearrangement joins TRBV28 to TRBJ2-1; 7 nucleotides agree with TRBD2. V lost 5 bases, J lost 0 bases, and 7 bases stayed unmatched. CDR3 length: 16 residues. In germline, CDR1 is MDHEN, CDR2 SYDVKM. The CDR3: CASSRSGRVSYNEQFF. The CDR3 region has the DNA TGTGCCAGCAGTCGGTCGGGGAGGGTCTCCTACAATGAGCAGTTCTTC.

The sample holds many counts of this clonotype. CDR3: CSARGRVFEETQYF. For the CDR3, the DNA is TGCAGTGCTAGAGGTAGAGTGTTTGAGGAGACCCAGTACTTC. This chain joins TRBV20-1 and TRBJ2-5; D remains unclear. The V end was cut by 1 base, the J end by 5 bases, with 14 bases between. Germline CDR1 reads DFQATT; CDR2 reads SNEGSKA (reference sequence). This CDR3 is built from 14 residues.

This clonotype has only a few counts. A much larger clone lies one base from this, so it may be a read error. The V call is TRBV27, the J call TRBJ2-7; D might be TRBD1 or TRBD2, each matching 5 bases. The CDR3 sequence is 15 residues long. Germline V gene sequence: CDR1 MNHEY, CDR2 SMNVEV (reference sequence). Trimming took 2 bases from V and 3 from J, leaving 14 bases between them. As DNA, the CDR3 is TGTGCCAGCAGTTTAAGGGTGGGGACGGGCTACGAGCAGTACTTC. Encoded protein: CASSLRVGTGYEQYF.

This clonotype has ten or more counts. CDR3 residues: CASSYSPPRGWTEAFF. DNA for the CDR3: TGTGCCAGCAGTTACTCGCCTCCCCGGGGTTGGACTGAAGCTTTCTTT. V is TRBV6-2 or TRBV6-3 and J is TRBJ1-1; no definite D call. V was trimmed by 0 bases and J by 5 bases, leaving 16 bases between them. The CDR3 sequence is 16 residues long. Germline CDR1 reads MNHEY; CDR2 reads SVGEGT.

This clonotype was counted at least ten times. This chain joins TRBV30 and TRBJ2-7, with D tentatively TRBD1 or TRBD2 (6 bases each). Germline V gene lookup returns CDR1 GTSNPN and CDR2 SVGIG (reference sequence). CDR3 size: 16 residues. V was clipped by 0 bases and J by 1 base, with 16 bases between them. CDR3 sequence (DNA): TGTGCCTGGAGTGTACACAGAGGGGGGATTTCCTACGAGCAGTACTTC. Translated, it gives CAWSVHRGGISYEQYF.

This clonotype was counted ten times or more. The chain links TRBV28 to TRBJ1-6, with D perhaps TRBD1 (5 bases). Between the trimmed V and J ends, which lost 6 bases and 0 bases, there was a span of 12 bases. The CDR3 runs to 16 residues. Germline V CDR1 and CDR2: MDHEN, SYDVKM. CDR3 DNA sequence: TGTGCCAGCAGGGTGAGGGGCAGCTCCTATAATTCACCCCTCCACTTT. Amino acid sequence: CASRVRGSSYNSPLHF.

V is TRBV4-1 and J is TRBJ1-2, with TRBD1 matching 10 bases. V was pared by 4 bases and J by 2 bases, with 16 bases of the junction left unmatched. Germline values: CDR1 MGHRA, CDR2 YSYEKL. This CDR3 is 19 amino acids long. The CDR3 here is CASSRIQLGTGEPNYGYTF. CDR3 nucleotide sequence: TGCGCCAGCAGCCGCATACAGTTAGGGACAGGGGAACCCAACTATGGCTACACCTTC.

This clonotype was counted ten times or more. V is TRBV12-3 or TRBV12-4 and J is TRBJ1-1, with D possibly matching TRBD1 (6 bases). V was shortened by 8 bases and J by 4 bases, with 17 bases between the two germline ends. The CDR3 sequence is 14 residues long. CDR3: CASGTQGSRTEAFF. The CDR3 nucleotides are TGTGCCAGCGGAACCCAGGGGTCACGCACTGAAGCTTTCTTT.

This clonotype occurred a few times. V is TRBV19 and J is TRBJ2-5; D perhaps matches TRBD2 (6 bases). The CDR3 extends over 14 amino acids. V lost 3 bases, J lost 1 base, and 9 bases lay in between. CDR1 LNHDA and CDR2 SQIVND come from the germline V gene (reference sequence). In DNA, the CDR3 is TGTGCCAGTAGTATTCAACTAGCCCAAGAGACCCAGTACTTC. It encodes CASSIQLAQETQYF.

This clonotype occurred a few times. V gene TRBV18 combines with J gene TRBJ1-2; TRBD1 is a possible D gene (6 bases). The germline V gene has CDR1 KGHSH and CDR2 LQKENI. Trimming removed 3 bases at V and 0 bases at J, with 11 bases between. This CDR3 has 15 amino acids. CDR3: CASSPNREANYGYTF. CDR3 sequence (DNA): TGTGCCAGCTCACCGAACAGGGAAGCTAACTATGGCTACACCTTC.

The sample holds a few counts of this clonotype. The V call is TRBV9, the J call TRBJ2-7; 7 bases map to TRBD2. CDR3 size: 14 residues. With 1 base clipped from V and 5 bases from J, the junction kept 6 bases outside the gene matches. Germline assignment: CDR1 SGDLS and CDR2 YYNGEE. CDR3 sequence (DNA): TGTGCCAGCAGCGTACTAAGCGGGAACGACGAGCAGTACTTC. This gives the protein CASSVLSGNDEQYF.

As for this clonotype: Relative to the germline gene, one junction end is altered; a read error may explain this. This rearrangement joins TRBV6-2 or TRBV6-3 to TRBJ2-2; 8 bases match TRBD1. CDR3 length: 15 residues. CDR1 and CDR2 (germline): MNHEY, SVGEGT. In DNA form, the CDR3 reads TGTGCCGGCAGACGGACAGGGTTGAACACCGGGGAGCTGTTTTTT. It is translated as CAGRRTGLNTGELFF.

This clonotype was recorded many times. The rearrangement joins TRBV29-1 to TRBJ1-1; D not certain. CDR1 and CDR2 from the germline V gene are SQVTM and ANQGSEA. CDR3 length: 10 amino acids. V was cut by 0 bases and J by 6 bases, with 2 bases left in between. The chain's CDR3 is CSVEDPEAFF. The CDR3 DNA reads TGCAGCGTTGAAGATCCTGAAGCTTTCTTT.

This chain joins TRBV29-1 and TRBJ2-7; 9 bases fit TRBD1. Germline V gene sequence: CDR1 SQVTM, CDR2 ANQGSEA. The CDR3 spans 15 residues. J lost 5 bases, V lost 6 bases, and 14 bases had no gene match. This CDR3 reads CSVRFPGQGPHEQYF. The CDR3 nucleotides read TGCAGCGTCCGATTTCCGGGACAGGGTCCTCACGAGCAGTACTTC.

This clonotype was observed at least ten times. The chain carries TRBV7-2 and TRBJ2-5; D might be TRBD1 (6 bases). CDR3 length: 15 residues. Germline V gene lookup returns CDR1 SGHTA and CDR2 FQGNSA. Deletions cut 5 bases from V and 6 bases from J, with 19 bases between. CDR3: CASSAPQTRGQTQYF. As DNA, the CDR3 is TGTGCCAGCAGCGCCCCGCAAACCAGGGGACAGACCCAGTACTTC.

V is TRBV9 and J is TRBJ1-2; no firm D call. From germline, CDR1 is SGDLS and CDR2 YYNGEE. This CDR3 is built from 14 residues. V dropped 3 bases and J dropped 4 bases, with 13 bases sitting between them. CDR3 nucleotides: TGTGCCAGCAGCGCAAGTGGGGTTAGCTATGGCTACACCTTC. The encoded protein is CASSASGVSYGYTF. The variable domain in full, completed from reference TRBV9 and TRBJ1-2, reads DSGVTQTPKHLITATGQRVTLRCSPRSGDLSVYWYQQSLDQGLQFLIQYYNGEERAKGNILERFSAQQFPDLHSELNLSSLELGDSALYFCASSASGVSYGYTFGSGTRLTVV.

This clonotype has at least ten counts. The rearrangement uses TRBV7-9 and TRBJ2-5; 8 bases are shared with TRBD1. Trimming took 5 bases from V and 4 from J; bases not matched to a gene: 6. The germline CDR1 and CDR2 sequences are SEHNR and FQNEAQ (reference sequence). CDR3 length: 14 residues. The CDR3 sequence: CASSQDRDRETQYF. CDR3 sequence (DNA): TGTGCCAGCAGCCAGGACAGGGATCGAGAGACCCAGTACTTC.

Only a few counts were recorded for this clonotype. The chain combines TRBV15 with TRBJ1-5; D is uncertain. The CDR3 is 15 residues long. Germline assignment: CDR1 LNHNV and CDR2 YYDKDF (reference sequence). V lost 0 bases, J lost 5 bases, and 11 bases lay in between. The CDR3 is CATSRDNWPHQPQHF. In nucleotides, the CDR3 is TGTGCCACCAGCAGAGATAACTGGCCCCATCAGCCCCAGCATTTT.

The table lists this clonotype with a few counts. The rearrangement links TRBV4-1 to TRBJ2-7; D is undetermined. The CDR3 runs 15 residues. The ends were cut back, 0 bases at V and 6 bases at J, with 15 bases in the middle. Germline V gene sequence: CDR1 MGHRA, CDR2 YSYEKL. The chain's CDR3 is CASSQDLQAPTEQYF. In DNA, the CDR3 is TGCGCCAGCAGCCAAGACCTCCAGGCCCCCACCGAGCAGTACTTC.

This clonotype was found many times. This chain links TRBV12-5 with TRBJ1-5, with D possibly being TRBD1 (6 bases). The CDR3 consists of 19 residues. CDR1 and CDR2 (germline): LGHNT, FRNRAP. The ends were cut back, 4 bases at V and 1 base at J, with 23 bases in the middle. Written as DNA, the CDR3 is TGTGCTAGTGGTTACCAATATCTGGGCGCCAGGGGAAGCAATCAGCCCCAGCATTTT. Encoded protein: CASGYQYLGARGSNQPQHF. The full variable domain, its missing parts supplied by reference TRBV12-5 and TRBJ1-5, is DARVTQTPRHKVTEMGQEVTMRCQPILGHNTVFWYRQTMMQGLELLAYFRNRAPLDDSGMPKDRFSAEMPDATLATLKIQPSEPRDSAVYFCASGYQYLGARGSNQPQHFGDGTRLSIL.

This clonotype was seen at least ten times. The chain carries TRBV29-1 and TRBJ2-7; TRBD1 aligns across 9 bases. This CDR3 is 13 amino acids long. CDR1 SQVTM and CDR2 ANQGSEA come from the germline V gene. V lost 5 bases, J lost 2 bases, and 4 bases stayed unmatched. CDR3 nucleotide sequence: TGCAGCGTTCTACAGGGGGCTACCTACGAGCAGTACTTC. Translated, it gives CSVLQGATYEQYF.

In its sample, this clonotype was seen many times. CDR3 sequence: CASSSDRANQPQHF. As DNA, the CDR3 is TGTGCCAGCAGTTCTGACAGGGCCAATCAGCCCCAGCATTTT. The chain recombines TRBV6-5 with TRBJ1-5; 7 bases match TRBD1. Germline V gene sequence: CDR1 MNHEY, CDR2 SVGAGI. V gave up 4 bases and J gave up 3 bases; unmatched junction bases: 3. The CDR3 has 14 residues.

This clonotype was seen once. This chain connects TRBV10-3 to TRBJ1-2; the D is unclear. With 3 bases removed from V and 4 bases from J, the gap between germline ends came to 12 bases. The germline V gene encodes CDR1 ENHRY and CDR2 SYGVKD. The CDR3 totals 14 residues. The CDR3 loop reads CAISEGRILYGYTF. The CDR3 DNA reads as TGTGCCATCAGTGAAGGTCGGATACTCTATGGCTACACCTTC.

This clonotype has a count of ten or more. The chain joins TRBV18 to TRBJ1-1, with D hard to call. V was shortened by 3 bases and J by 0 bases, with 8 bases between the two germline ends. Germline V lookup: CDR1 KGHSH, CDR2 LQKENI. The CDR3 loop spans 14 amino acids. The CDR3 reads CASSPLTVNTEAFF. The CDR3 bases are TGTGCCAGCTCACCGTTGACGGTGAACACTGAAGCTTTCTTT.